This TCR beta chain was recovered during a study of T cell responses to AZD1222 COVID-19 vaccine. General study findings and limits: Every sample of the repertoires postdated the peak T cell response. The donors showed a predominance of white British ancestry and of females, with possible underestimation of clonal diversity. Two doses of AZD1222 preceded a rise in Spike-specific TCR breadth and depth.

This clone was seen a handful of times. What it binds is unknown. Libraries were prepared by immunoSEQ multiplex PCR; TCRdb keeps only in-frame clonotypes and omits some of them. The sample holds some 150,000 clones, more than 80% seen once. This CDR3 spans 12 amino acids. Deletions cut 3 bases from V and 2 bases from J, with 8 bases between. Germline CDR1 and CDR2: SQVTM and ANQGSEA. The clonotype comes from an adult who received the AZD1222 COVID-19 vaccine. This specimen was peripheral blood, taken 28 days after the second AZD1222 dose. This sequence joins TRBV29-1 and TRBJ2-7; tentatively, D is TRBD1 (6 bases). CDR3 sequence reads: CSVEGAAYEQYF. The CDR3 DNA follows: TGCAGCGTTGAGGGGGCCGCCTACGAGCAGTACTTC.